The next 10 T cell receptor beta chains were all read from a single sample in a study of cytomegalovirus exposure and HLA in healthy donors. PCR involved 60 Vbeta and 13 Jbeta primers. The data were produced by immunoSEQ multiplex PCR, yet TCRdb's version contains in-frame clones alone and is incomplete. The data show roughly 100,000 clones, around 74% seen once. Sequencing used PBMCs. Receptors originate from a woman aged 40 to 50 in good health and CMV-seronegative.

This clone was recorded once. The chain uses TRBV7-2 and TRBJ2-2, with TRBD1 matching 8 bases. Germline V lookup: CDR1 SGHTA, CDR2 FQGNSA. This CDR3 comprises 17 residues. With 5 bases clipped from V and 0 bases from J, the junction kept 8 bases outside the gene matches. The CDR3 region is CASSAGRGRSNTGELFF. Here the CDR3 DNA reads TGTGCCAGCAGCGCAGGCAGGGGGCGATCGAACACCGGGGAGCTGTTTTTT.

V and J are TRBV6-5 and TRBJ2-3; 11 positions match TRBD2. Unmatched junction bases numbered 2, after V lost 2 bases and J lost 4 bases. The CDR3 is made up of 15 amino acids. The germline V gene encodes CDR1 MNHEY and CDR2 SVGAGI. The CDR3 region is CASSYQGLAADTQYF. In DNA form, the CDR3 reads TGTGCCAGCAGTTACCAGGGACTAGCGGCAGATACGCAGTATTTT.

This chain joins TRBV6-5 and TRBJ2-1, with D hard to call. V was pared by 5 bases and J by 9 bases, with 20 bases between. This CDR3 comprises 15 residues. CDR1 MNHEY and CDR2 SVGAGI come from the germline V gene. The CDR3 DNA is TGTGCCAGCAGTATACAACCCGAGGCAACCGCTGAGCAGTTCTTC. Translated: CASSIQPEATAEQFF.

V gene TRBV6-5 combines with J gene TRBJ1-3; 9 bases map to TRBD1. The CDR3 is 15 amino acids. V lost 5 bases and J lost 4; bases outside the gene matches: 6. Germline CDR1 MNHEY, CDR2 SVGAGI. CDR3 amino acids: CASSASTGGGNTIYF. CDR3 bases: TGTGCCAGCAGTGCCTCGACAGGGGGAGGAAACACCATATATTTT.

This sequence joins TRBV5-1 and TRBJ2-3, with TRBD2 matching 12 bases. Per germline, CDR1 SGHRS and CDR2 YFSETQ. The V segment lost 4 bases and the J segment 1 base; nucleotides outside the gene matches: 4. The CDR3 spans 16 residues. The CDR3 DNA follows: TGCGCCAGCAGCCCCCGACTAGCGGGGGGCACAGATACGCAGTATTTT. Translated, it gives CASSPRLAGGTDTQYF.

This clone was recorded a few times. J is TRBJ2-1 and V is TRBV27; 7 bases map to TRBD1. Germline V gene sequence: CDR1 MNHEY, CDR2 SMNVEV (reference sequence). The CDR3 extends over 15 amino acids. J lost 0 bases, V lost 3 bases, and 2 bases had no gene match. The DNA for the CDR3 is TGTGCCAGCAGTTTCCGGGACAGCTCCTACAATGAGCAGTTCTTC. Translation: CASSFRDSSYNEQFF.

The chain combines TRBV9 with TRBJ1-2, with 8 bases identical to TRBD1. CDR1 is SGDLS and CDR2 is YYNGEE in the germline V gene. Trimming at V came to 4 bases and at J to 5 bases, leaving 10 bases not matched to a gene. The CDR3 is made up of 15 amino acids. The CDR3 reads CASSPTTGAGYGYTF. In DNA form, the CDR3 reads TGTGCCAGCAGCCCCACGACAGGGGCTGGTTATGGCTACACCTTC.

In its sample, this clone was seen a few times. CDR3 sequence reads: CASSPKRTGELFF. CDR3 in DNA: TGTGCCAGCAGTCCTAAACGCACCGGGGAGCTGTTTTTT. The chain couples TRBV13 to TRBJ2-2; D gene ambiguous. The CDR3 runs to 13 residues. Germline CDR1 and CDR2: PRHDT and FYEKMQ (reference sequence). Trimming stripped 6 bases from V and 4 bases from J, with 9 bases between.

A few counts support this clone. V gene TRBV11-2 combines with J gene TRBJ2-7; 9 positions agree with TRBD2. Germline values: CDR1 SGHAT, CDR2 FQNNGV. Losses at the gene ends were 2 bases for V and 2 bases for J; bases not matched to a gene: 4. The CDR3 is 15 residues long. The CDR3 nucleotides are TGTGCCAGCAGCTTATCAGGACTAGCGACCTACGAGCAGTACTTC. Protein: CASSLSGLATYEQYF.

V usage is TRBV19 and J usage is TRBJ1-5; tentative D call: TRBD1 (5 bases). This CDR3 has 15 residues. CDR1 and CDR2 from the germline V gene are LNHDA and SQIVND (reference sequence). V lost 3 bases to trimming and J lost 5 bases, with 14 bases between them. CDR3 coding DNA: TGTGCCAGTAGTATTGGCCAGGGAACCTATCAGCCCCAGCATTTT. Protein product: CASSIGQGTYQPQHF.